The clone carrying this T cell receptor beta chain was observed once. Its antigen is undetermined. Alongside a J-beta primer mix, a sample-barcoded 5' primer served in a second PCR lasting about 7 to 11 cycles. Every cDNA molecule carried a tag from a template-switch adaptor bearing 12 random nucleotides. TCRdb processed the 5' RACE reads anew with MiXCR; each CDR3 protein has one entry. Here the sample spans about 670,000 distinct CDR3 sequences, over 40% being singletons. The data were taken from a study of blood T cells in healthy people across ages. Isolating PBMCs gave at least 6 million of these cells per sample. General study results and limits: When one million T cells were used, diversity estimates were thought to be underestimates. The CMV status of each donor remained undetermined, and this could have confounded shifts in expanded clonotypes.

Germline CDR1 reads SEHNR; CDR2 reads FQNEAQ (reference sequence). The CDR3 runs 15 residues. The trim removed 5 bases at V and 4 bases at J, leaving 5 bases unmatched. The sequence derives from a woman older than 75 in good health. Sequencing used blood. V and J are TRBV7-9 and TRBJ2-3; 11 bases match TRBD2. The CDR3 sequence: CASSVSSGGSDTQYF. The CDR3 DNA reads TGTGCCAGCAGCGTATCTAGCGGGGGGTCAGATACGCAGTATTTT.